This T cell receptor beta chain was sequenced for a study of a mutant IDH1 vaccine in newly diagnosed glioma. Overall study context: Radiotherapy, temozolomide, or both had been given previously, and both were given to most.

With 4 bases removed from V and 1 base from J, the gap between germline ends came to 11 bases. The CDR3 is made up of 14 amino acids. Looked up from germline, CDR1 is SGHRS and CDR2 is YFSETQ. Libraries were prepared by immunoSEQ multiplex PCR; TCRdb keeps only in-frame clonotypes and omits some of them. The repertoire has about 50,000 clones, around 92% of them found once; the top ten carry roughly 2.3%. On this clone itself: Antigen unknown.

Time point reported: week 35, safety follow-up. The vaccine gave 300 ug of a 20-mer mutant IDH1 peptide subcutaneously per dose. The patients were given eight vaccinations, one each in weeks 1, 3, 5, 7, 11, 15, 19 and 23. The TCR sequence derives from a man aged 45-60 years with glioma. The sequencing used PBMCs, collected from a glioma patient whose treatment included an IDH1 peptide vaccine. The chain recombines TRBV5-1 with TRBJ1-2, with no clear D. The CDR3 region has the DNA TGCGCCAGCAGCCCTCAGGCGGTTAACTATGGCTACACCTTC. This encodes CASSPQAVNYGYTF.